The subject of this entry is one T cell receptor beta chain. The antigen remains unidentified. Constant-segment primers served in 5'RACE that generated TCR alpha and TCR beta cDNA libraries bearing sample barcodes and UMIs. One entry per CDR3 protein, called by TCRdb with MiXCR from the 5' RACE reads. The sample includes approximately 500,000 distinct CDR3 sequences, approximately 25% of them seen just once. The data are from a study of T-cell memory formation after mild COVID-19. Study information: TCR clustering was largely donor specific.

Germline CDR1 reads KGHDR; CDR2 reads SFDVKD. There are 19 residues in the CDR3. V was pared by 5 bases and J by 1 base, with 10 bases of the junction left unmatched. Regarding the study as a whole: CD4+ contracting clones were found mainly in CM and EM, and CD8+ ones in EMRA. The study found balanced CD4/CD8 in clones contracting day 15 to 85 and a CD4+ lean in later expanders.

This chain uses TRBV24-1 with TRBJ2-3; 14 bases are shared with TRBD2. This sequence was found in an adult woman who had mild COVID-19 (a few samples of this study predate the infection). Cell type and time point are not known. Sequencing was performed on PBMCs or a T cell subset sorted from them (not recorded which). The CDR3 bases are TGTGCCACCAGTGGCCTCACCCAGGGACTAGCGGGGGGCACAGATACGCAGTATTTT. It codes for CATSGLTQGLAGGTDTQYF.